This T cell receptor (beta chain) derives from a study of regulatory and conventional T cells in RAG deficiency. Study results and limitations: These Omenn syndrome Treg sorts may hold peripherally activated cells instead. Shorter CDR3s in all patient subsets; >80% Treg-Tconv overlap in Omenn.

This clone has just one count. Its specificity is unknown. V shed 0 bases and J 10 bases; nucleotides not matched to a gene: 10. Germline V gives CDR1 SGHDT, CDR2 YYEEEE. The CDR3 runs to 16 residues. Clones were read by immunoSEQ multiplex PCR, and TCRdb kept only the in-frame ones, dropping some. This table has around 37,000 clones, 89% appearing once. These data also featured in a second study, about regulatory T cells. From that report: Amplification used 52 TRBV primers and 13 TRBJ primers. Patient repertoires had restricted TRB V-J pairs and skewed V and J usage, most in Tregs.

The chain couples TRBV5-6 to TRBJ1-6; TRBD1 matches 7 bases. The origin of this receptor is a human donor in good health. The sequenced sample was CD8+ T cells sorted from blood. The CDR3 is CASSLATGQRPSPLHF. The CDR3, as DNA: TGTGCCAGCAGCTTGGCCACGGGACAGAGGCCCTCACCCCTCCACTTT.